The entry below gives a single T cell receptor (beta chain) sequence along with its context. Its target is unknown. This entry belongs to a study of cytomegalovirus exposure and HLA in healthy donors. Study findings and constraints: Apart from CMV serostatus, no immune exposure information was available.

The CDR3 extends over 16 amino acids. Germline values: CDR1 MNHEY, CDR2 SMNVEV (reference sequence). Trimming at V came to 5 bases and at J to 2 bases, leaving 10 bases not matched to a gene. PCR used 60 Vbeta primers and 13 Jbeta primers. Only in-frame clones appear in the TCRdb table, and some are missing; sequencing was by immunoSEQ multiplex PCR. This repertoire shows about 84,000 clones, roughly 78% found once; its top ten account for roughly 2.6%. This TCR was recovered from a male donor in good health and CMV-seropositive. What was sequenced was PBMCs. J is TRBJ2-7 and V is TRBV27, with 9 bases aligning to TRBD1. The CDR3 here is CASSRTPGQGTYEQYF. The DNA for the CDR3 is TGTGCCAGCAGTCGAACACCGGGACAGGGTACCTACGAGCAGTACTTC.